This paragraph reports one T cell receptor (beta chain). The data belong to a study of PD-1 blockade in classical Hodgkin lymphoma. Relapse after autologous stem cell transplantation occurred in every patient, and brentuximab vedotin exposure varied. Complete response, partial response or progressive disease was recorded as best response. V lost 1 base, J lost 0 bases, and 9 bases lay in between. Germline V gene data show CDR1 as KGHSH and CDR2 as LQKENI. The CDR3 loop spans 15 amino acids. Profiled with immunoSEQ multiplex PCR; TCRdb holds only in-frame clones, not every one. The sample records roughly 62,000 clones, approximately 88% being singletons.

The source of this sequence is a human donor with classical Hodgkin lymphoma. V gene TRBV18 combines with J gene TRBJ1-1; D gene ambiguous. Specimen: peripheral blood mononuclear cells (PBMCs), collected at baseline. The CDR3, as DNA: TGTGCCAGCTCACCACAAATGGAGATGAACACTGAAGCTTTCTTT. Translated, it gives CASSPQMEMNTEAFF. The full variable domain, in which reference TRBV18 and TRBJ1-1 provide the parts outside the CDR3, is NAGVMQNPRHLVRRRGQEARLRCSPMKGHSHVYWYRQLPEEGLKFMVYLQKENIIDESGMPKERFSAEFPKEGPSILRIQQVVRGDSAAYFCASSPQMEMNTEAFFGQGTRLTVV.